This T cell receptor beta chain was recorded in a study of blood T cell repertoires in COVID-19. Germline V gene lookup returns CDR1 LGHDT and CDR2 YNNKEL (reference sequence). The CDR3 has 14 residues. V dropped 1 base and J dropped 8; count of bases not matched to a gene: 4. Original methodology: The assay estimated nucleated cells by amplifying reference gene primers. Sequenced by immunoSEQ multiplex PCR; TCRdb stores in-frame clones only, minus some. Clonal size and the V and J genes are those of that table, whereas D and trimming came from the DNA. The sample yields over 300,000 clones, around 89% seen once. The sample holds a few counts of this clone.

What was sequenced was PBMCs or T cells enriched from blood (not recorded which). This receptor was taken from a woman in her thirties or forties who had recovered from COVID-19. V usage is TRBV3-1 (or the pseudogene TRBV3-2) and J usage is TRBJ1-4, with 7 nucleotides matching TRBD1. The CDR3 coding sequence is TGTGCCAGCAGCCAAGGAGGGACAGAAGAAAAACTGTTTTTT. It is translated as CASSQGGTEEKLFF.